This T cell receptor beta chain was captured by sequencing in a study of vaccination effects on CD4 cells after COVID-19. Before sequencing took place, the ViraFEST assay used viral peptide pools to expand antigen-specific CD4+ T cells. Cells that had been cultured for 10 days were the source of isolated CD4+ T cells. Having tested negative for nucleocapsid antibodies, the vaccine recipients showed no prior SARS-CoV-2 infection. CDR1 and CDR2 from the germline V gene are SGHTA and FQGNSA. V was clipped by 5 bases and J by 0 bases; unmatched bases: 5. This CDR3 has 15 residues. This clone was detected only once. Its cognate antigen is unknown. The data were produced by immunoSEQ multiplex PCR, yet TCRdb's version contains in-frame clones alone and is incomplete. The data show about 70,000 clones, 80% seen once.

The TCR sequence derives from a human donor who received a COVID-19 vaccine. The chain couples TRBV7-2 to TRBJ2-3; the match to TRBD2 covers 7 bases. This material consisted of CD4+ T cells from PBMCs cultured with SARS-CoV-2 spike peptides, taken before COVID-19 vaccination. This CDR3 reads CASSQSGASTDTQYF. In nucleotides, the CDR3 is TGTGCCAGCAGCCAGAGCGGGGCCAGCACAGATACGCAGTATTTT.